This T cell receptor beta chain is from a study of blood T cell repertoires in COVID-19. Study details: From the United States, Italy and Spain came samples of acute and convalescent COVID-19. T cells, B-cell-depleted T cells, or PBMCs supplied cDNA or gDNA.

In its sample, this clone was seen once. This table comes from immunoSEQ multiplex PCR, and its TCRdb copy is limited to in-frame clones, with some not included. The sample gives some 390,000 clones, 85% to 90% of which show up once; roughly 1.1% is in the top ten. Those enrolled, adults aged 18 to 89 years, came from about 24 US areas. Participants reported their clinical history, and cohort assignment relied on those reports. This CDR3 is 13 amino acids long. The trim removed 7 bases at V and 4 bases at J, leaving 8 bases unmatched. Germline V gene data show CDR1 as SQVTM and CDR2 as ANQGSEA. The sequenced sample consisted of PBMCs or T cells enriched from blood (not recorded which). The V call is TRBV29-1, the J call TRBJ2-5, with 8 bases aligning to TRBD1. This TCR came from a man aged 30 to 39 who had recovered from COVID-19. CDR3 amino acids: CSATGVTGETQYF. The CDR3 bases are TGCAGCGCGACAGGGGTCACCGGAGAGACCCAGTACTTC.